This T cell receptor (beta chain) was captured by sequencing in a study of blood T cell repertoires in COVID-19. Whole-study context: Collection of acute and convalescent COVID-19 samples took place in the United States, Italy and Spain. PBMCs, B-cell-depleted T cells, or T cells were the source of the cDNA or gDNA that made up the material.

V lost 6 bases to trimming and J lost 0 bases, with 9 bases between them. This CDR3 is 13 amino acids long. The germline V gene encodes CDR1 LNHDA and CDR2 SQIVND (reference sequence). The authors' processing: How many nucleated cells were present was estimated from reference gene primer amplification. Data came from immunoSEQ multiplex PCR; TCRdb stores just in-frame clones and leaves some out. V and J calls and clone size are copied from that table; D and trimming were computed from the DNA. Of 44,000 or so clones in the sample, approximately 87% were seen once. This TCR came from a human donor in a cohort sampled during active COVID-19. The chain has TRBV19 and TRBJ2-7; tentatively, D is TRBD1 (6 bases). Sequencing used peripheral blood. CDR3 sequence reads: CASREQGSYEQYF. The CDR3 DNA follows: TGTGCCAGTAGGGAACAGGGCTCCTACGAGCAGTACTTC.